This TCR beta chain was obtained from a study of blood T cell repertoires in COVID-19. Looking at the study overall: Samples representing acute and convalescent COVID-19 were sourced from the United States, Italy and Spain. T cells, B-cell-depleted T cells, or PBMCs supplied cDNA or gDNA.

As processed by the authors: Amplification from reference gene primers served as the basis for estimated nucleated cell counts. Clones were read by immunoSEQ multiplex PCR, and TCRdb kept only the in-frame ones, dropping some. The V and J calls and clone size are taken from that table; D and trimming were inferred from the DNA. The sample records around 60,000 clones, about 77% being singletons. The CDR3 is made up of 12 amino acids. V was pared by 6 bases and J by 7 bases, with 10 bases between. The specimen sequenced was peripheral blood. The TCR was taken from a human donor in a cohort sampled during active COVID-19. The chain employs TRBV12-3 or TRBV12-4 and TRBJ1-5; D remains ambiguous. The CDR3 nucleotides are TGTGCCAGCAGGATGGAGGGCCAGCCCCAGCATTTT. Translated: CASRMEGQPQHF.